This is a list of T cell receptor beta chains from one sample in a study of OX40 agonist ivuxolimab in advanced cancers. Sequenced by immunoSEQ multiplex PCR; TCRdb stores in-frame clones only, minus some. The sample has approximately 20,000 clones, about 83% seen once; the top ten hold around 25%. Sequencing was performed on CD4+ or CD8+ T cells sorted from blood, taken in a trial of the OX40 agonist ivuxolimab. The source is an adult with an advanced solid tumor such as melanoma, head and neck, liver or kidney cancer. The CDR3 runs from the conserved cysteine through the conserved F or W. Some rows mark clone size as missing; the rest say once, few, many or name a class of expanded clone.

>NA|TRBV7-9
CASSFPLAGEETQYF
>NA|TRBV6-5
CASSYSTGSIGYEQYF
>large|TRBV9
CASETGNEQFF
>NA|TRBV4-1
CASSSVGGAKTQYF
>NA|TRBV13
CASSTTWGGRFTDTQYF
>NA|TRBV19
CASSIRGETLYEQYF
>NA|TRBV7-9
CASSLIPGADGIQYF
>NA|TRBV7-9
CASSSVSSLLTDTQYF
>NA|TRBV7-9
CASTPGDRGYNEQFF
>NA|TRBV5-1
CASSARPLRDTEAFF
>NA|TRBV6-5
CASSLTGGWETQYF
>NA|TRBV2
CASSGTEKYGYTF
>NA|TRBV6-5
CASSFTADSYEQYF
>NA|TRBV7-6
CASSPWEGVHNEQFF
>NA|TRBV4-1
CASSQEDTYEQYF